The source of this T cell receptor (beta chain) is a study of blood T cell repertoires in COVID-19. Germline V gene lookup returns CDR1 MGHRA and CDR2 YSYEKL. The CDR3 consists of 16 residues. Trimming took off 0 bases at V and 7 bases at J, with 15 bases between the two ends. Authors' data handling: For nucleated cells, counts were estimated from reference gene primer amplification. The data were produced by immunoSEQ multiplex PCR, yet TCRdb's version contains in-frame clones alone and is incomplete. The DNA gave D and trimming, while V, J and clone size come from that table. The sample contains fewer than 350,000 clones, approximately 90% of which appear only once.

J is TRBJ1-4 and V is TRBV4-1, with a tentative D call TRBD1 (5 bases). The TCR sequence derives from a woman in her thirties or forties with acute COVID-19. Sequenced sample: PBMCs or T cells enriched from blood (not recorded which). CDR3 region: CASSQDGSGRFEKLFF. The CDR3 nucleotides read TGCGCCAGCAGCCAAGATGGGTCAGGGAGGTTTGAAAAACTGTTTTTT.